This T cell receptor beta chain was found in a study of T cells in pancreatic ductal adenocarcinoma. Only one count was recorded for this clone. Its antigen is unknown. V gave up 5 bases and J gave up 8 bases, with 7 bases separating them. CDR3 length: 11 amino acids. Germline V gene data show CDR1 as MNHNS and CDR2 as SASEGT. Broader study findings: Enrichment of CD45RO+ effector over naive T cells in tumors may bias clonality. Mean clonality was approximately 0.11 in tumors and 0.07 to 0.075 in blood, not significantly different. This surgical cohort overrepresents the minority presenting with early-stage disease. Compared with tumor, blood showed more total productive templates and around 8.1-fold more clonotypes.

No neoadjuvant therapy was given to the selected pancreatic ductal adenocarcinoma patients before their surgery. Libraries were prepared by immunoSEQ multiplex PCR; TCRdb keeps only in-frame clonotypes and omits some of them. The table has over 100,000 clones, roughly 95% seen once. The chain links TRBV6-1 to TRBJ1-5, with no clear D. The sequence derives from a human donor with pancreatic ductal adenocarcinoma. Material: PBMCs. CDR3: CASSRGEPQHF. For the CDR3, the DNA is TGTGCCAGCAGTCGCGGGGAGCCCCAGCATTTT.